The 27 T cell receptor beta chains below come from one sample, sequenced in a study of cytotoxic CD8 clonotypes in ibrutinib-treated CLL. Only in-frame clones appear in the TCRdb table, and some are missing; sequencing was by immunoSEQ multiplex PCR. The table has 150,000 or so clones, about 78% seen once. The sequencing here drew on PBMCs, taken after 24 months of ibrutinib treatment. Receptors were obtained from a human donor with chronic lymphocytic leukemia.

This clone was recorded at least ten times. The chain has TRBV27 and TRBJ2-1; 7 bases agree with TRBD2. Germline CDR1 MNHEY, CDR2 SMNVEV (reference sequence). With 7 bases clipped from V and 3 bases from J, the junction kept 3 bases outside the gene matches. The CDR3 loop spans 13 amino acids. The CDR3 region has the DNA TGTGCCAGCACGAGGGAGGGCTACAATGAGCAGTTCTTC. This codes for CASTREGYNEQFF.

The CDR3 bases are TGTGCCAGCAGCCAAGGTCCCGGGGGCGAGCAGTACTTC. The encoded protein is CASSQGPGGEQYF. V is TRBV4-2 and J is TRBJ2-7; D is possibly TRBD2 (6 bases). There are 13 residues in the CDR3. The V end lost 1 base, the J end lost 6 bases, and 10 bases lay between the germline ends. Germline V gives CDR1 LGHNA, CDR2 YNFKEQ.

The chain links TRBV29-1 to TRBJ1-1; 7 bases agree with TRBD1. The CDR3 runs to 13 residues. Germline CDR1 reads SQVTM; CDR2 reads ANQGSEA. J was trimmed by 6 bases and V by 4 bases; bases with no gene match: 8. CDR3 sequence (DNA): TGCAGCGTTGGGAAGGGGGCTGGCGCTGAAGCTTTCTTT. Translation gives CSVGKGAGAEAFF.

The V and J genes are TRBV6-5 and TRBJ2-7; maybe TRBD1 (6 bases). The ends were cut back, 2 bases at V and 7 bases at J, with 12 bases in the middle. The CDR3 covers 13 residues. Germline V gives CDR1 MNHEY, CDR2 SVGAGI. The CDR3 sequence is CASSYRDTGEQYF. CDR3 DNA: TGTGCCAGCAGTTACCGGGACACGGGGGAGCAGTACTTC.

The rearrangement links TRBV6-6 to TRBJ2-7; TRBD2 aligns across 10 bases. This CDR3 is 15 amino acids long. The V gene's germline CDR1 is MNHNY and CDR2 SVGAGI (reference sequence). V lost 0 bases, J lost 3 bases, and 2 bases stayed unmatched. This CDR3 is CASSYSASGGYEQYF. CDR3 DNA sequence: TGTGCCAGCAGTTACTCCGCTAGCGGGGGCTACGAGCAGTACTTC.

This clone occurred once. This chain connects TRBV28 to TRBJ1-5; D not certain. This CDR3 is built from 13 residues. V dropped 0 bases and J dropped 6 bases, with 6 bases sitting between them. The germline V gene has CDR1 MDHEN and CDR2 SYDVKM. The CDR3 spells CASSLWPRQPQHF. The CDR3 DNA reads TGTGCCAGCAGTTTATGGCCTCGTCAGCCCCAGCATTTT.

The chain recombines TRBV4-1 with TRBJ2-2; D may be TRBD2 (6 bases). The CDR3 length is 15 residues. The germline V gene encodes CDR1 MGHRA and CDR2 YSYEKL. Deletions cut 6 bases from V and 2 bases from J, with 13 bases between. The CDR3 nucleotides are TGCGCCAGCAGTCCCACGGGGGTAAACACCGGGGAGCTGTTTTTT. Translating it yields CASSPTGVNTGELFF.

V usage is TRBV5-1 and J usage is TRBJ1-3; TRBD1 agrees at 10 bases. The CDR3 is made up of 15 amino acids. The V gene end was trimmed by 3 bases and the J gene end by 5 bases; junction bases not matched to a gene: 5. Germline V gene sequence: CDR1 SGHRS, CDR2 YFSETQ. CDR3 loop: CASSSGTGDRNTIYF. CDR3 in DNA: TGCGCCAGCAGCTCCGGGACAGGGGACCGAAACACCATATATTTT. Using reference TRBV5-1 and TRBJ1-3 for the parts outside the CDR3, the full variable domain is KAGVTQTPRYLIKTRGQQVTLSCSPISGHRSVSWYQQTPGQGLQFLFEYFSETQRNKGNFPGRFSGRQFSNSRSEMNVSTLELGDSALYLCASSSGTGDRNTIYFGEGSWLTVV.

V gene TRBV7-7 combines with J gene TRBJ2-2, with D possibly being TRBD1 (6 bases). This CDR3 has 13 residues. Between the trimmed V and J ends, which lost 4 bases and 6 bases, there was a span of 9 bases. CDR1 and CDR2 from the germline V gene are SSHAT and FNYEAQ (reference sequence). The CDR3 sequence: CASSSGVAGELFF. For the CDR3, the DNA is TGTGCCAGCAGCTCAGGGGTGGCCGGGGAGCTGTTTTTT.

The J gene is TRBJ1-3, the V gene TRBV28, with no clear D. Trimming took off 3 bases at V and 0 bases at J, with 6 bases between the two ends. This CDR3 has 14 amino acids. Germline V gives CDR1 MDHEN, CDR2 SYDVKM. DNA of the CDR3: TGTGCCAGCAGTTTGTTACTCTCTGGAAACACCATATATTTT. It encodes CASSLLLSGNTIYF.

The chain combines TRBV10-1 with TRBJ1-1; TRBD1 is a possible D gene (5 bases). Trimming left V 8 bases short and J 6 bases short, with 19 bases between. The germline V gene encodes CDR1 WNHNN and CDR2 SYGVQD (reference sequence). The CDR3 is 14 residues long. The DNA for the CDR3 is TGCGCCAGCCCGGGGACTGGCGCTGGGCCTGAAGCTTTCTTT. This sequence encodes CASPGTGAGPEAFF.

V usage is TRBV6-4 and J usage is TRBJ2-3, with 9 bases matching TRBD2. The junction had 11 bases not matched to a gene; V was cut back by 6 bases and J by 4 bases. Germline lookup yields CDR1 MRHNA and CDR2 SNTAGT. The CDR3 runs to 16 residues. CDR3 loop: CASSSGGGAGSDTQYF. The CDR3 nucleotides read TGTGCCAGCAGCTCCGGCGGGGGGGCCGGGTCAGATACGCAGTATTTT.

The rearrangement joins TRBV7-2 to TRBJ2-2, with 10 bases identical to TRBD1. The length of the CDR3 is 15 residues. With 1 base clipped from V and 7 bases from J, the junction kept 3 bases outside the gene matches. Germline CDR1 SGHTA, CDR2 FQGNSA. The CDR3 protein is CASSLGQGAGGELFF. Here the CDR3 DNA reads TGTGCCAGCAGCTTAGGACAGGGGGCGGGCGGGGAGCTGTTTTTT.

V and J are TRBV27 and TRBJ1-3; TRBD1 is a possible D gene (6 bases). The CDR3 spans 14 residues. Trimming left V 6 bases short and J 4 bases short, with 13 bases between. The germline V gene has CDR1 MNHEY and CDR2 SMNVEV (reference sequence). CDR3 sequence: CASRPGVSGNTIYF. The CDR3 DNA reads TGTGCCAGCAGACCAGGGGTTTCCGGAAACACCATATATTTT.

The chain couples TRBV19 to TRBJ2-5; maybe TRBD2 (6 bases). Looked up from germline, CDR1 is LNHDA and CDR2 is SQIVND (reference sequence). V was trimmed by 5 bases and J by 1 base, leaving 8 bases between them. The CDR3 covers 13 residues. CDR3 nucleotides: TGTGCCAGTAGTGTGCGGGGCCAAGAGACCCAGTACTTC. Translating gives CASSVRGQETQYF.

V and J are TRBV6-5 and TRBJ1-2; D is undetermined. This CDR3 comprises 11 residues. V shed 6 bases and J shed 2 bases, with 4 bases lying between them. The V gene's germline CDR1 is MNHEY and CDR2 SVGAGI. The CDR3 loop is CASRQNYGYTF. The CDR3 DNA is TGTGCCAGCAGGCAGAACTATGGCTACACCTTC.

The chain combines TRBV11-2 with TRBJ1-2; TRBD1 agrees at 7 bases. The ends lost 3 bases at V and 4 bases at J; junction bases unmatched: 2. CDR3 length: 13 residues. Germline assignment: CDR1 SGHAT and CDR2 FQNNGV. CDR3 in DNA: TGTGCCAGCAGCTTCGCAGGGGGCTATGGCTACACCTTC. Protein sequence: CASSFAGGYGYTF.

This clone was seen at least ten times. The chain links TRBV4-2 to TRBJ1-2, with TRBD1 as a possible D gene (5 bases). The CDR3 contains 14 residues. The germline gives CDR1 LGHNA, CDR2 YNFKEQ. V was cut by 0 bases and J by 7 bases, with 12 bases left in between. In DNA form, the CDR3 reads TGTGCCAGCAGCCAAGAGGCCTTTAGGGGTGGCTACACCTTC. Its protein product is CASSQEAFRGGYTF.

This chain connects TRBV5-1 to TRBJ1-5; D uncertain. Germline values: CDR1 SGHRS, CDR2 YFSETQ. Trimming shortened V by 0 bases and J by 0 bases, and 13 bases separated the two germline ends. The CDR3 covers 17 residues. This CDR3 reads CASSLGVGGYSNQPQHF. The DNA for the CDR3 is TGCGCCAGCAGCTTGGGGGTGGGCGGTTATAGCAATCAGCCCCAGCATTTT.

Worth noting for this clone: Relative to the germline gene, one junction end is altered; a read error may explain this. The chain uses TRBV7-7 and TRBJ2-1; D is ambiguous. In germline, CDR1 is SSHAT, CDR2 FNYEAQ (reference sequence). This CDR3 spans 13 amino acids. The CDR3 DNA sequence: TGTGCTAGCAGCTTGATGGTAGCTGGTGAGCAGTTCTTC. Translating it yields CASSLMVAGEQFF. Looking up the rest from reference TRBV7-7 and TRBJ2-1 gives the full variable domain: GAGVSQSPRYKVTKRGQDVTLRCDPISSHATLYWYQQALGQGPEFLTYFNYEAQPDKSGLPSDRFSAERPEGSISTLTIQRTEQRDSAMYRCASSLMVAGEQFFGPGTRLTVL.

CDR3 nucleotides: TGTGCCAGCAGCCCTAATAAACCCGGCCGAGAGCAGTACTTC. Translation gives CASSPNKPGREQYF. The chain links TRBV7-9 to TRBJ2-7, with D unresolved. Per the germline V gene, CDR1 is SEHNR and CDR2 is FQNEAQ (reference sequence). The CDR3 spans 14 residues. Deletions cut 5 bases from V and 7 bases from J, with 18 bases between. Drawing the rest from reference TRBV7-9 and TRBJ2-7, the complete variable domain is DTGVSQNPRHKITKRGQNVTFRCDPISEHNRLYWYRQTLGQGPEFLTYFQNEAQLEKSRLLSDRFSAERPKGSFSTLEIQRTEQGDSAMYLCASSPNKPGREQYFGPGTRLTVT.

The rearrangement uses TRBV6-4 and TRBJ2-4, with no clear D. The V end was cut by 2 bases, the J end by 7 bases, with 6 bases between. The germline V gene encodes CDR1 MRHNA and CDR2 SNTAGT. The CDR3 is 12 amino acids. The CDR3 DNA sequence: TGTGCCAGCAGTGACGAGAGGAACATTCAGTACTTC. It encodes CASSDERNIQYF.

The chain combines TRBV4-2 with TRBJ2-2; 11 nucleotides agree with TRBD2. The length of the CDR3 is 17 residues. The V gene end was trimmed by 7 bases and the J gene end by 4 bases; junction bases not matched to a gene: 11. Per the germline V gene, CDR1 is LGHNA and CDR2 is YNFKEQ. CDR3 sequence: CASTPSGGPPGTGELFF. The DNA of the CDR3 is TGTGCCAGCACACCTAGCGGGGGGCCCCCGGGCACCGGGGAGCTGTTTTTT.

The CDR3 region is CATQPGSGDTQYF. The CDR3 DNA reads TGTGCCACCCAACCAGGGTCGGGAGATACGCAGTATTTT. The chain joins TRBV6-1 to TRBJ2-3; D is perhaps TRBD1 (5 bases). Germline assignment: CDR1 MNHNS and CDR2 SASEGT. CDR3 length: 13 residues. V lost 10 bases and J lost 5, with 16 bases in between.

The CDR3 spells CASSPRPDIPYGYTF. DNA for the CDR3: TGTGCCAGCTCACCCCGACCGGACATCCCCTATGGCTACACCTTC. This chain joins TRBV18 and TRBJ1-2; D may be TRBD1 (5 bases). CDR3 length equals 15 residues. The germline gives CDR1 KGHSH, CDR2 LQKENI. V lost 3 bases to trimming and J lost 4 bases, with 15 bases between them.

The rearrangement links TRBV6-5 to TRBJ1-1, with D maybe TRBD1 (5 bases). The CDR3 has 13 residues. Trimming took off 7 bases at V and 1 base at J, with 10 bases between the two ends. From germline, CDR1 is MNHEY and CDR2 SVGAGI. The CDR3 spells CASIGTANTEAFF. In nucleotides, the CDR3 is TGTGCCAGCATCGGGACGGCGAACACTGAAGCTTTCTTT.

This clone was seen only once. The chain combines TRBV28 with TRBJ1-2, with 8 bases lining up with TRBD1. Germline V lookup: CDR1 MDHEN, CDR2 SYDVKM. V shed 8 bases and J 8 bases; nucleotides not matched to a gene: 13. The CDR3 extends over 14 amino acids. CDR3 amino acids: CASRSGTGPGGYTF. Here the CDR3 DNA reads TGTGCCAGCCGGAGCGGGACAGGACCCGGAGGCTACACCTTC.